Listed below are T cell receptor beta chains from one sample, sequenced in a study of CD4 T cells in relation to SARS-CoV-2 and coronaviruses. The data were produced by immunoSEQ multiplex PCR, yet TCRdb's version contains in-frame clones alone and is incomplete. The sample has 60,000 or so clones, less than 95% seen once. Specimen: naive CD4+ T cells from PBMCs. The receptor source for this set is a human donor in good health. Each CDR3 is given with its conserved first and last residue. The D gene is left open where the match is weak. Clone size, where shown, is once, few, many, or a class for clones that have expanded.

TRBV30,NA,TRBJ1-4,NA,CAWSSRVKEKLFF,TGTGCCTGGAGTAGCAGGGTAAAGGAAAAACTGTTTTTT
TRBV27,NA,TRBJ1-1,NA,CASSYGGLLNTEAFF,TGTGCCAGCAGTTATGGAGGGCTACTGAACACTGAAGCTTTCTTT
TRBV4-2,NA,TRBJ2-5,NA,CASSQRSQQSGETQYF,TGTGCCAGCAGCCAACGATCCCAACAGTCAGGAGAGACCCAGTACTTC
TRBV21-1,NA,TRBJ2-1,NA,CASSKAGPSGRQPYHEQFF,TGTGCCAGCAGCAAAGCAGGACCTAGCGGGAGGCAACCTTACCATGAGCAGTTCTTC
TRBV27,NA,TRBJ1-1,NA,CASSGEVSTEAFF,TGTGCCAGCAGTGGGGAAGTAAGCACTGAAGCTTTCTTT
TRBV19,TRBD1,TRBJ1-4,NA,CASRNRDRANEKLFF,TGTGCCAGTAGAAACCGGGACAGGGCTAATGAAAAACTGTTTTTT
TRBV3-1/TRBV3-2,NA,TRBJ2-3,NA,CASSFGLSTDTQYF,TGTGCCAGCAGCTTCGGACTGAGCACAGATACGCAGTATTTT
TRBV6-2/TRBV6-3,NA,TRBJ1-5,NA,CASSYSEQFNQPQHF,TGTGCCAGCAGTTACTCTGAGCAGTTCAATCAGCCCCAGCATTTT
TRBV18,NA,TRBJ2-1,NA,CASSPANEQFF,TGTGCCAGCTCACCAGCGAATGAGCAGTTCTTC
TRBV15,TRBD1,TRBJ2-3,NA,CATSRNPGQGASDTQYF,TGTGCCACCAGCAGAAACCCGGGACAGGGGGCCTCAGATACGCAGTATTTT
TRBV5-8,NA,TRBJ2-5,NA,CASSLSRGGRIETQYF,TGTGCCAGCAGCTTGTCTCGTGGAGGGCGGATCGAGACCCAGTACTTC
TRBV19,NA,TRBJ2-7,NA,CASRAGAGRTPYEQYF,TGTGCCAGTAGGGCAGGGGCGGGACGGACACCCTACGAGCAGTACTTC
TRBV7-2,NA,TRBJ2-4,NA,CASSHVGLAKNIQYF,TGTGCCAGCAGCCACGTAGGGCTGGCCAAAAACATTCAGTACTTC
TRBV18,NA,TRBJ2-2,NA,CASSPVGQNTGELFF,TGTGCCAGCTCACCAGTTGGACAGAACACCGGGGAGCTGTTTTTT
TRBV27,TRBD2,TRBJ2-7,few,CASSLGTSGSGEQYF,TGTGCCAGCAGTTTAGGTACTAGCGGGAGCGGTGAGCAGTACTTC
TRBV27,TRBD2,TRBJ2-1,NA,CASSSGTSTYNEQFF,TGTGCCAGCAGTTCCGGGACTAGCACCTACAATGAGCAGTTCTTC
TRBV10-2,NA,TRBJ1-5,NA,CASSQTLDRIYQPQHF,TGCGCCAGCAGTCAAACCCTCGACAGGATATATCAGCCCCAGCATTTT